The T cell receptor (beta chain) under discussion was sequenced for a study of blood T cell repertoires in COVID-19. Study in general: Sources were T cells, B-cell-depleted T cells, or PBMCs; the material itself was cDNA or gDNA.

Repertoires were generated with immunoSEQ multiplex PCR, while TCRdb's copy carries only in-frame clones and drops some. Of about 140,000 clones listed, about 83% are singletons. The germline gives CDR1 SEHNR, CDR2 FQNEAQ (reference sequence). The CDR3 consists of 14 residues. V lost 0 bases to trimming and J lost 1 base, with 6 bases between them. The sample holds one count of this clone. The origin of this receptor is a human donor in a cohort sampled during active COVID-19. Source material: peripheral blood. The V call is TRBV7-9, the J call TRBJ2-5; perhaps TRBD1 as D (5 bases). CDR3 residues: CASSLAGAQETQYF. The DNA of the CDR3 is TGTGCCAGCAGCTTAGCAGGGGCCCAAGAGACCCAGTACTTC.